The entry below describes one T cell receptor (beta chain). Only one count was recorded for this clonotype. What this receptor recognizes is not known. The junction differs from germline at one of its ends, possibly a read error. RNA was isolated from bulk, unsorted tissue, and RNA quality was assessed with a NanoDrop ND-1000 and an Agilent 2100. Normal lung samples were distant non-tumor tissue taken more than 3 cm from the tumor edge. Donors were newly diagnosed lung cancer patients admitted for thoracic surgery in China between August and November 2014, without prior chemotherapy. The study excluded patients who had received radiotherapy or chemotherapy before or who had another cancer at the same time. Pieces of surgical tissue measuring roughly 1-2.1 cm3 were kept in RNAlater solution and held at -80 degrees C until needed. CDR1 LGHNA and CDR2 YSLEER were looked up in the germline V gene. The cysteine opens and the phenylalanine closes a CDR3 of 14 amino acids. Solely the CDR3 DNA is kept, with 42 bases framed from the first base.

The data derive from a study of tumor and adjacent non-tumor tissue in lung cancer (dated by TCRdb to the late 2010s). With respect to the entire study: By cancer type, the cohort comprised 12 adenocarcinoma patients, 2 squamous cell carcinoma patients and 1 small cell lung cancer patient. The roughly 15 patients were aged about 30 to 76 years, included 10 men and 5 women, and had TNM stage I to III disease. A total of 95 million to 150 million productive TCRbeta reads were generated by sequencing, corresponding to an average of about 4.2 million reads per sample. Using bulk TCRbeta repertoires from over twelve lung cancer patients, the study set lung tumor tissue side by side with matched distant non-tumor lung tissue. For each patient, one tumor sample and one normal lung sample were taken, giving some 33 paired specimens that underwent TCRbeta CDR3 sequencing.

The paper as a whole reports these results and caveats: Peripheral blood was not sequenced, so blood TCRbeta repertoires in these lung cancer patients were not examined. With only about 14 patients in the cohort, the authors noted that larger samples and more detailed clinical data are needed. Neither the sequencing platform nor unique molecular identifiers are named or mentioned anywhere in the methods. A significantly larger cumulative share of the repertoire was made up by the top 100 clones in normal lung than in tumor tissue. Tumor tissue showed significantly greater TCR diversity (inverse Simpson) than normal lung tissue (approximately 400 vs 170, P = 0.0075, Mann-Whitney U test). Younger patients had significantly higher TCR diversity, and higher tumor TCR diversity was associated with shorter overall and disease-free survival.

The library was produced with multiplex PCR. Sequenced using an Illumina HiSeq 2500. TCRbeta libraries were constructed through three rounds of nested PCR with primers (Table S4) according to protocols adapted from ARM-PCR. Before sequencing, PCR products of 200-500 bp were cut from the gel and purified using the QIAquick gel extraction kit. On the study's bioinformatics: Trimmomatic was used to clean the reads, FLASH merged the cleaned reads into complete CDR3 sequences, and MiTCR assigned the sequences to V(D)J germline segments. Clonal diversity was calculated as the inverse Simpson's index using VDJtools. A read counted as productive if the sequence was in-frame and lacked a premature stop codon. Through fastp at Q25 and MiXCR, TCRdb rebuilt clones from the public reads, retaining in-frame beta chains. Each record represents a unique CDR3 protein, reported with the most common genes and DNA among its rows. TCRdb assigned the V and J calls; the authors' analysis was not used. The sample table lists approximately 82,000 distinct CDR3 sequences, less than 85% of them with a count of one. Of the sample, 40% is held by the ten largest clones.

The source material was distant non-tumor lung tissue. Recombination joined TRBV4-3 with TRBJ1-1; a tentative D match to TRBD1 spans 5 bases. The receptor was isolated from a man aged 70 or older with non-small cell lung cancer. The CDR3 protein is CASSQDLGDGIALF. The sequenced DNA is TGCGCCAGCAGCCAAGATCTTGGGGACGGGATAGCTTTATTT.